This T cell receptor (beta chain) was profiled in a study of shared clonotypes between healthy human individuals (dated by TCRdb to the early 2020s). Background on the whole study: The cohort included three men and two women between 18 and 49 years of age. To estimate repertoire size and how much clonotypes are shared between individuals, the study performed deep sequencing of blood TCR repertoires from five healthy adults. Different laboratories and diverse techniques were used to prepare libraries and sequence TCR repertoires, to increase sequencing depth and limit assay-specific biases. Per donor, leukapheresis produced somewhere between about 0.8 and 9 billion PBMCs.

From V the trimming removes 6 bases and from J it removes 7 bases, while the gene matches leave 8 bases of the junction unaccounted for. CDR1 and CDR2 were assigned from the germline V gene (reference sequence) as LNHDA and SQIVND. The CDR3 measures 14 amino acids from cysteine to phenylalanine. Only the CDR3 DNA is retained, 42 bases long and in frame from the first base. Using the deep immunoSEQ assay, multiplex PCR amplified TCR CDR3 regions from genomic DNA. Extracted genomic DNA from each cell subset was spread evenly across all wells of several immunoSEQ 96-well plates, with each plate serving as a replicate. For unsorted PBMC, approximately 0.3 ug of genomic DNA, equivalent to roughly 30,000 T cell genomes, went into each replicate PCR. Unsorted PBMC genomic DNA was sequenced across ten immunoSEQ deep assay plates. Purified libraries were quantified with a Qubit 3.0 fluorometer, sized on a Bioanalyzer 2100, and re-quantified with the KAPA Library Quantification kit. Every immunoSEQ 96-well plate was sequenced on a dedicated single-read 150-cycle Illumina NextSeq 550 flow cell. Per the original workflow: Because only junctional sequences without quality scores were contained in the immunoSEQ output, filtering matching that applied to full-length reads could not be performed. Sequences were annotated with PyIR, a Python wrapper for IgBLAST v1.9, using IMGT germline references to assign V/J genes and CDR3. Reads were filtered out if the reads had weak V/J assignments (E-value above 1e-6), no CDR3, stop codons, out-of-frame junctions, or ambiguous translated residues. V3J clonotypes were defined by identical inferred V gene, J gene, and CDR3 amino acid sequence. Percentage overlap between repertoires was calculated by dividing the number of shared unique clonotypes by the size of the smaller repertoire. RTK rarefaction, the Chao1 estimator, and Recon v2.1 estimates of unobserved clonotypes were used to assess repertoire richness. TCRdb retrieved this table from immuneACCESS and kept in-frame rearrangements only. Not all clones are present; in checked studies, unresolved V genes account for under half, and no reason is known for the remainder. That table is the source of V, J and clone size, and D and trimming were worked out from the DNA. This sample gives about 490,000 clones in total; around three quarters of them show up just once. The biggest ten clones account for 10% to 15% of the sample.

Regarding this clone: Its specific antigen is unknown. Base qualities are not recorded, but no much larger clone differs from it by a single base.

Beyond this particular receptor, the publication reports: Sampling was limited to blood, and TCR repertoires in tissue likely differ from TCR repertoires in blood. Pairwise subsampling indicated that sequencing depth was expected to affect the degree of clonotype sharing among donors. The small number of donors limited the genetic and exposure-history diversity represented.

The donors were healthy, HIV-negative adults who had no recently reported acute infections or vaccinations. Only Caucasian adults living in Nashville, Tennessee, USA were represented among the donors. In the unsorted samples, 87 million or so PBMCs were counted, and genomic DNA was extracted using the QIAamp DNA Blood Mini kit. Blood was obtained by leukapheresis, after which PBMCs were separated by Ficoll-Histopaque density gradient centrifugation and cryopreserved in liquid nitrogen vapor phase. The V gene is TRBV19 and the J gene is TRBJ2-1, with TRBD2 identical over 8 junction bases. Sequenced input: PBMCs. The sequence came from a woman in her 40s in good health. Some clones in this sample may be carry-over from other donors' samples. The DNA sequence is TGTGCCAGTAGCCAGCGGGAGCTCCGGAATGAGCAGTTCTTC. Its translation is CASSQRELRNEQFF.